This T cell receptor beta chain was profiled in a study of T cells in Graves' hyperthyroidism and ophthalmopathy. The V gene's germline CDR1 is ENHRY and CDR2 SYGVKD. CDR3 length equals 13 residues. V lost 0 bases and J 6 bases, leaving 7 bases between the germline ends. The investigators amplified TCR beta CDR3 regions from RNA transcripts. In the first-round RT-PCR of the TCR CDR3, the HTBI primer set was used. Via MiXCR, TCRdb re-called the multiplex PCR reads, giving one row per CDR3 protein. This table has over 300,000 distinct CDR3 sequences, approximately 15% appearing once. Points from the study as a whole: Most expanded thyroid clonotypes above 0.001 also appeared in blood. Model-based prediction identified ophthalmopathy a median around seven months prior to its onset. Ophthalmopathy was distinguished from stable hyperthyroidism by 13 V-J signatures.

On this clonotype: Its target is unknown.

Patients aged 18 to 65 had newly diagnosed hyperthyroidism that had lasted under 2 months. This receptor was obtained from an older woman with Graves' hyperthyroidism. The sample was blood. The chain couples TRBV10-3 to TRBJ2-3, with D unclear. The CDR3 sequence: CAISESLRDTQYF. CDR3 DNA: TGTGCCATCAGTGAGTCGTTGAGGGATACGCAGTATTTT.